The next 17 T cell receptor beta chains were all read from a single sample in a study of shared clonotypes between healthy human individuals. Data came from immunoSEQ multiplex PCR; TCRdb stores just in-frame clones and leaves some out. The sample lists around 1,000,000 clones; 70% to 80% were seen once. Sample: memory CD4+ T cells from PBMCs. Subset in this sample: CD45RA-negative fraction. These receptors were obtained from a man younger than 35 in good health. Some clones in this sample may be carry-over from other donors' samples.

The J gene is TRBJ2-5, the V gene TRBV29-1; the D gene is possibly TRBD1 (5 bases). V lost 4 bases and J 2 bases, leaving 11 bases between the germline ends. There are 13 residues in the CDR3. Germline CDR1 is SQVTM and CDR2 is ANQGSEA. In nucleotides, the CDR3 is TGCAGCGTTGGACCCAGGGCGCAAGAGACCCAGTACTTC. It is translated as CSVGPRAQETQYF.

CDR3: CASSQGTENTGELFF. The CDR3 coding sequence is TGTGCCAGCAGTCAAGGGACGGAGAACACCGGGGAGCTGTTTTTT. The rearrangement joins TRBV7-9 to TRBJ2-2; D may correspond to TRBD1 or TRBD2 (5 bases each). CDR1 is SEHNR and CDR2 is FQNEAQ in the germline V gene (reference sequence). The CDR3 sequence is 15 residues long. Trimming cost V 6 bases and J 1 base, with 12 bases left between them.

A few counts support this clone. This rearrangement joins TRBV9 to TRBJ1-2; 8 bases agree with TRBD1. The ends lost 2 bases at V and 7 bases at J; junction bases unmatched: 7. Per germline, CDR1 SGDLS and CDR2 YYNGEE. This CDR3 comprises 14 residues. The CDR3, as DNA: TGTGCCAGCAGCGTTGGGACAGGTGGGGGTGGCTACACCTTC. Encoded protein: CASSVGTGGGGYTF.

This chain connects TRBV5-1 to TRBJ2-3; 12 bases line up with TRBD2. Germline V gives CDR1 SGHRS, CDR2 YFSETQ. The CDR3 consists of 16 residues. J gave up 2 bases and V 5 bases, and 6 bases lay outside the gene matches. The CDR3 DNA sequence: TGCGCCAGCAGTTCCGGACTAGCGGGACTCACAGATACGCAGTATTTT. Protein sequence: CASSSGLAGLTDTQYF. Filled out from reference TRBV5-1 and TRBJ2-3, the complete variable domain reads KAGVTQTPRYLIKTRGQQVTLSCSPISGHRSVSWYQQTPGQGLQFLFEYFSETQRNKGNFPGRFSGRQFSNSRSEMNVSTLELGDSALYLCASSSGLAGLTDTQYFGPGTRLTVL.

The V gene is TRBV19, the J gene TRBJ2-2; maybe TRBD2 (5 bases). From germline, CDR1 is LNHDA and CDR2 SQIVND (reference sequence). CDR3 length: 13 amino acids. Trimming cost V 6 bases and J 4 bases, with 9 bases left between them. CDR3 amino acids: CASRDFVTGELFF. The CDR3 region has the DNA TGTGCCAGTAGGGACTTTGTCACCGGGGAGCTGTTTTTT.

This chain uses TRBV7-9 with TRBJ1-2; 11 positions agree with TRBD1. Germline loops: CDR1 SEHNR, CDR2 FQNEAQ (reference sequence). Germline trimming cut 5 bases from V and 7 bases from J; bases unmatched to any gene: 12. This CDR3 contains 16 residues. The CDR3 spells CASSPQLRTGGTGYTF. CDR3 nucleotides: TGTGCCAGCAGCCCTCAACTCCGGACAGGGGGCACTGGCTACACCTTC.

The chain has TRBV28 and TRBJ1-2; 10 bases align to TRBD1. This CDR3 contains 15 residues. Trimming cost V 4 bases and J 4 bases; bases outside gene matches: 6. Germline V CDR1 and CDR2: MDHEN, SYDVKM. DNA for the CDR3: TGTGCCAGCAGTTCTCCGGGACAGGGGACCTATGGCTACACCTTC. Its translation: CASSSPGQGTYGYTF.

The chain combines TRBV7-9 with TRBJ1-2; D is uncertain. The CDR3 spans 14 residues. Germline CDR1 is SEHNR and CDR2 is FQNEAQ (reference sequence). The ends were cut back, 1 base at V and 6 bases at J, with 12 bases in the middle. The CDR3 protein is CASSLGLAGHGYTF. CDR3 sequence (DNA): TGTGCCAGCAGCTTAGGATTGGCTGGGCATGGCTACACCTTC.

The gene calls are TRBV9 and TRBJ2-2, with TRBD2 identical over 12 bases. V lost 4 bases and J lost 7; bases outside the gene matches: 11. This CDR3 spans 17 amino acids. The germline V gene encodes CDR1 SGDLS and CDR2 YYNGEE. This chain's CDR3 is CASSLRTSGKWDGELFF. The CDR3 bases are TGTGCCAGCAGCCTCCGGACTAGCGGGAAATGGGACGGGGAGCTGTTTTTT. Together with reference TRBV9 and TRBJ2-2, the CDR3 gives the full variable domain: DSGVTQTPKHLITATGQRVTLRCSPRSGDLSVYWYQQSLDQGLQFLIQYYNGEERAKGNILERFSAQQFPDLHSELNLSSLELGDSALYFCASSLRTSGKWDGELFFGEGSRLTVL.

On this clone: At the DNA level, this CDR3 is encoded by other sequences in the same sample as well. This chain links TRBV30 with TRBJ2-7; possible D gene TRBD1, 5 bases. The CDR3 has 12 residues. Germline V gene sequence: CDR1 GTSNPN, CDR2 SVGIG (reference sequence). Trimming shortened V by 0 bases and J by 6 bases, and 9 bases separated the two germline ends. The CDR3 DNA reads TGTGCCTGGAGTGTACGTAGGGGCGAGCAGTACTTC. Its protein product is CAWSVRRGEQYF.

This chain uses TRBV11-3 with TRBJ2-1; D is uncertain. Germline assignment: CDR1 SGHNT and CDR2 YENEEA. The V and J ends lost 2 bases and 9 bases respectively, with 11 bases between them. This CDR3 region has 13 residues. CDR3 nucleotides: TGTGCCAGCAGCTTACGGACCACCGGTGAGCAGTTCTTC. This sequence encodes CASSLRTTGEQFF. The full variable domain, in which reference TRBV11-3 and TRBJ2-1 provide the parts outside the CDR3, is EAGVVQSPRYKIIEKKQPVAFWCNPISGHNTLYWYLQNLGQGPELLIRYENEEAVDDSQLPKDRFSAERLKGVDSTLKIQPAELGDSAVYLCASSLRTTGEQFFGPGTRLTVL.

J is TRBJ2-3 and V is TRBV29-1; a possible D gene is TRBD2 (5 bases). V dropped 7 bases and J dropped 0 bases, with 8 bases sitting between them. CDR1 and CDR2 (germline): SQVTM, ANQGSEA. This CDR3 has 12 amino acids. The CDR3 coding sequence is TGCAGCGCCGGGGTGAGCACAGATACGCAGTATTTT. It codes for CSAGVSTDTQYF.

As concerns this clone: This sample also contains other DNA sequences that code for the same CDR3. The rearrangement joins TRBV5-1 to TRBJ1-4; no clear D. CDR1 is SGHRS and CDR2 is YFSETQ in the germline V gene. CDR3 length: 14 residues. Trimming left V 0 bases short and J 8 bases short, with 11 bases between. CDR3 nucleotides: TGCGCCAGCAGCTTGGTTGGTAACGGAGAAAAACTGTTTTTT. Residues: CASSLVGNGEKLFF.

This clone has a handful of counts. The V call is TRBV4-2, the J call TRBJ1-2; tentatively, D is TRBD1 (6 bases). The CDR3 is 15 amino acids. Germline V CDR1 and CDR2: LGHNA, YNFKEQ. V was trimmed by 1 base and J by 2 bases, leaving 11 bases between them. CDR3 in amino acids: CASSQVGQTNYGYTF. CDR3 DNA sequence: TGTGCCAGCAGCCAAGTAGGACAGACCAACTATGGCTACACCTTC.

The chain is built from TRBV5-1 and TRBJ2-5, with 10 bases lining up with TRBD2. Germline V gene data show CDR1 as SGHRS and CDR2 as YFSETQ. CDR3 length equals 14 residues. The junction had 2 bases not matched to a gene; V was cut back by 4 bases and J by 2 bases. The CDR3 reads CASSPSGSQETQYF. For the CDR3, the DNA is TGCGCCAGCAGCCCTAGCGGGAGTCAAGAGACCCAGTACTTC.

The genes are TRBV5-1 and TRBJ1-1, with TRBD1 as a possible D gene (5 bases). CDR3 length equals 15 residues. The germline gives CDR1 SGHRS, CDR2 YFSETQ. V lost 4 bases to trimming and J lost 4 bases, with 17 bases between them. The CDR3 bases are TGCGCCAGCAGCCTCACCGCGGGCGGGGCCACTGAAGCTTTCTTT. Its translation: CASSLTAGGATEAFF. The full variable domain, its missing parts supplied by reference TRBV5-1 and TRBJ1-1, is KAGVTQTPRYLIKTRGQQVTLSCSPISGHRSVSWYQQTPGQGLQFLFEYFSETQRNKGNFPGRFSGRQFSNSRSEMNVSTLELGDSALYLCASSLTAGGATEAFFGQGTRLTVV.

This clone was detected a few times. CDR3 residues: CASRISGQGHQTQYF. Here the CDR3 DNA reads TGTGCCAGCAGAATATCGGGACAGGGGCACCAGACCCAGTACTTC. V gene TRBV2 combines with J gene TRBJ2-5, with 10 bases aligning to TRBD1. V gave up 6 bases and J gave up 6 bases; unmatched junction bases: 10. Germline V CDR1 and CDR2: SNHLY, FYNNEI. CDR3 size: 15 residues.